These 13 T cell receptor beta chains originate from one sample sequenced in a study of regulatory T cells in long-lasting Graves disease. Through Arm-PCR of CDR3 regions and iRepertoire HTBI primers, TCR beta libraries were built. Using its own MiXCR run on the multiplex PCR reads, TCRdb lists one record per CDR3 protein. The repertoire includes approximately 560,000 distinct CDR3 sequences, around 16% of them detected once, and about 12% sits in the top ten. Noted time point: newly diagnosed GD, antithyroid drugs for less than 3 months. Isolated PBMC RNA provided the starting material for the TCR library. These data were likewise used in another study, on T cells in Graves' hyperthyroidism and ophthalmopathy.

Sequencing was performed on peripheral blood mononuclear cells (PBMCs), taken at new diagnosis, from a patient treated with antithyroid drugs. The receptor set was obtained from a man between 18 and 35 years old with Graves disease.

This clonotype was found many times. Written as DNA, the CDR3 is TGTGCCAGCAGTCAGTCGACCAGGGACCAAGAGACCCAGTACTTC. Protein product: CASSQSTRDQETQYF. The genes are TRBV7-9 and TRBJ2-5, with D tentatively TRBD1 (5 bases). The CDR3 spans 15 residues. The V and J ends lost 6 bases and 0 bases respectively, with 14 bases between them. CDR1 and CDR2 (germline): SEHNR, FQNEAQ (reference sequence).

CDR3 sequence (DNA): TGTGCCAGCAGTTTCGCTCGGGAGGGCGGCGGCGGGGAGCTGTTTTTT. The encoded protein is CASSFAREGGGGELFF. The chain couples TRBV27 to TRBJ2-2; 8 positions agree with TRBD2. There are 16 residues in the CDR3. CDR1 MNHEY and CDR2 SMNVEV come from the germline V gene (reference sequence). V lost 3 bases, J lost 7 bases, and 10 bases stayed unmatched.

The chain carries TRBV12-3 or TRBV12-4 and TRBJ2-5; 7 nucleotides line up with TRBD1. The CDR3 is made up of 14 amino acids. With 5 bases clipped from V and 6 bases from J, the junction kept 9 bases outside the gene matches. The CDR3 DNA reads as TGTGCCAGCAGTCGGACAGGTGGGGGAAAGACCCAGTACTTC. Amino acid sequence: CASSRTGGGKTQYF.

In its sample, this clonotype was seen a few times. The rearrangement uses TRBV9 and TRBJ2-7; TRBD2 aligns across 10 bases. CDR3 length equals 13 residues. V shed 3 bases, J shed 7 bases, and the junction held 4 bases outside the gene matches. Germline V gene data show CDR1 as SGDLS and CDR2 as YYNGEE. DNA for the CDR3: TGTGCCAGCAGCGGGGGGACTAGCGAAGAGCAGTACTTC. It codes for CASSGGTSEEQYF.

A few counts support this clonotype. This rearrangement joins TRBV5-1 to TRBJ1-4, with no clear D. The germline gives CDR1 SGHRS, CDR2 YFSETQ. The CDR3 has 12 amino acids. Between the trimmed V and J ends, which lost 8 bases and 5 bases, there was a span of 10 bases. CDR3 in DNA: TGCGCCAGTAGGACGGAGAATGAAAAACTGTTTTTT. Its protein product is CASRTENEKLFF.

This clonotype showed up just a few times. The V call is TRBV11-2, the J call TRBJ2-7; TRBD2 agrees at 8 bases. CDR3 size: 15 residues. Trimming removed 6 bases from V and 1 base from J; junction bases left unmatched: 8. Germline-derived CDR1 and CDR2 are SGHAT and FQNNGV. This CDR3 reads CASRRIGGRSYEQYF. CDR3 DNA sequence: TGTGCCAGCAGGCGGATTGGCGGGAGGTCCTACGAGCAGTACTTC. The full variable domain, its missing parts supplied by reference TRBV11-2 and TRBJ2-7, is EAGVAQSPRYKIIEKRQSVAFWCNPISGHATLYWYQQILGQGPKLLIQFQNNGVVDDSQLPKDRFSAERLKGVDSTLKIQPAKLEDSAVYLCASRRIGGRSYEQYFGPGTRLTVT.

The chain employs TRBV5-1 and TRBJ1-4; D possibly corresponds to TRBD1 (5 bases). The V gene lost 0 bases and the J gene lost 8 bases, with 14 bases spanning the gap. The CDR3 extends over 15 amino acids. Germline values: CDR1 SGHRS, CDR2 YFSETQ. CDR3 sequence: CASSLAGGVGEKLFF. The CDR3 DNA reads TGCGCCAGCAGCTTGGCCGGGGGTGTGGGCGAAAAACTGTTTTTT. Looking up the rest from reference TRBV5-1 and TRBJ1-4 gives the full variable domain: KAGVTQTPRYLIKTRGQQVTLSCSPISGHRSVSWYQQTPGQGLQFLFEYFSETQRNKGNFPGRFSGRQFSNSRSEMNVSTLELGDSALYLCASSLAGGVGEKLFFGSGTQLSVL.

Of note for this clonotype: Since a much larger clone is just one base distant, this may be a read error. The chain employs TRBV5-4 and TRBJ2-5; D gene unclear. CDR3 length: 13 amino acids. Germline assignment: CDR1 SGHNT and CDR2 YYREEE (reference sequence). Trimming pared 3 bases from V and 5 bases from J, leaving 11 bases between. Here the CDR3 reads CASSSVPSETQYF. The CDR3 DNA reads TGTGCCAGCAGCTCTGTGCCGTCGGAGACCCAGTACTTC.

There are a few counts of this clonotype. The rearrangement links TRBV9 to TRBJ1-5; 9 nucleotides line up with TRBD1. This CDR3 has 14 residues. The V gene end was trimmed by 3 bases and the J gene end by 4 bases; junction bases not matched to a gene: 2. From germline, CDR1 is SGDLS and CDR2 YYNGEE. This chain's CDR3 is CASSDGTGNQPQHF. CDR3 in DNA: TGTGCCAGCAGCGACGGGACAGGGAATCAGCCCCAGCATTTT.

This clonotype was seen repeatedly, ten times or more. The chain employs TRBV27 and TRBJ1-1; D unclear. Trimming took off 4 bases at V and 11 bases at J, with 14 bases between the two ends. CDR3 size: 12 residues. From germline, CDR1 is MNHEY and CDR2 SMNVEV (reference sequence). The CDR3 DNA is TGTGCCAGCAGTTCGATCGGGGAGTCGGCTTTCTTT. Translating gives CASSSIGESAFF.

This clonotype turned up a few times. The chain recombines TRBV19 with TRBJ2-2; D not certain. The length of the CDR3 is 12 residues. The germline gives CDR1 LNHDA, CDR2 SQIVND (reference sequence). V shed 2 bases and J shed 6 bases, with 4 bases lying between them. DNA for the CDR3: TGTGCCAGTAGTATAAGGGCCGGGGAGCTGTTTTTT. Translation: CASSIRAGELFF.

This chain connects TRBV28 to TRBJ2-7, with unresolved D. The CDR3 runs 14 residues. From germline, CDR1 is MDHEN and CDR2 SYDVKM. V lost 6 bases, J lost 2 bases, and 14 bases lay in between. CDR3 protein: CASSMATFTYEQYF. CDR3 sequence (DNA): TGTGCCAGCAGCATGGCGACTTTCACCTACGAGCAGTACTTC.

The DNA of the CDR3 is TGCGCCAGCAGCCCCGAACAGGGAACTGAAGCTTTCTTT. It translates to CASSPEQGTEAFF. The chain couples TRBV5-1 to TRBJ1-1; perhaps TRBD1 as D (6 bases). Germline lookup yields CDR1 SGHRS and CDR2 YFSETQ. The V end was cut by 4 bases, the J end by 5 bases, with 12 bases between. CDR3 size: 13 residues.